Below, one T cell receptor (beta chain) is given with its context. This entry comes from a study of blood T cell repertoires in COVID-19. Cohort 3 donors counted as recovered after two negative PCRs, clearance, or resolved symptoms. Germline-derived CDR1 and CDR2 are SGHAT and FQNNGV. V shed 5 bases and J shed 2 bases, with 9 bases lying between them. The CDR3 spans 13 residues. Here immunoSEQ multiplex PCR was the method, and the copy in TCRdb shows in-frame clones only, minus some. The sample records about 440,000 clones, 90% being singletons. The TCR originated in a man younger than 35 who had recovered from COVID-19. The sequenced material came from PBMCs or T cells enriched from blood (not recorded which). The chain recombines TRBV11-2 with TRBJ2-5, with a possible D match to TRBD1 (7 bases). DNA of the CDR3: TGTGCCAGCAGCCAGGGGGGACAAGAGACCCAGTACTTC. Translated, it gives CASSQGGQETQYF. Looking up the rest from reference TRBV11-2 and TRBJ2-5 gives the full variable domain: EAGVAQSPRYKIIEKRQSVAFWCNPISGHATLYWYQQILGQGPKLLIQFQNNGVVDDSQLPKDRFSAERLKGVDSTLKIQPAKLEDSAVYLCASSQGGQETQYFGPGTRLLVL.